The next 20 T cell receptor beta chains were all read from a single sample in a study of cytomegalovirus exposure and HLA in healthy donors. The PCR made use of 60 Vbeta and 13 Jbeta primers. The repertoire was sequenced with immunoSEQ multiplex PCR; TCRdb's copy has only in-frame clones and lacks some. This table has fewer than 200,000 clones, 71% appearing once. Sequencing was carried out using PBMCs. Every receptor here comes from a woman aged 25 to 39 in good health and CMV-seronegative.

The chain couples TRBV10-3 to TRBJ2-7; TRBD2 agrees at 10 bases. The CDR3 length is 16 residues. CDR1 ENHRY and CDR2 SYGVKD come from the germline V gene. After removal of 2 bases from V and 2 bases from J, the junction contained 6 bases not matched to a gene. The CDR3 DNA is TGTGCCATCAGTGAGATTCCTAGCGGGGGAACCTACGAGCAGTACTTC. Translating gives CAISEIPSGGTYEQYF.

This clone was detected once. The chain couples TRBV2 to TRBJ1-1; D unresolved. Trimming cost V 3 bases and J 4 bases, with 9 bases left between them. CDR3 size: 13 residues. CDR1 is SNHLY, CDR2 FYNNEI, per germline. CDR3 amino acids: CASSDGVSTEAFF. The CDR3 DNA sequence: TGTGCCAGCAGTGACGGGGTAAGCACTGAAGCTTTCTTT.

This clone was found many times. The V and J genes are TRBV6-1 and TRBJ2-7; a possible D gene is TRBD2 (5 bases). This CDR3 is 14 amino acids long. Germline values: CDR1 MNHNS, CDR2 SASEGT. The germline V and J ends were trimmed by 0 bases and 9 bases, with 15 bases remaining between them. CDR3 sequence reads: CASSEAGGSSGQYF. The DNA of the CDR3 is TGTGCCAGCAGTGAAGCAGGAGGCTCTTCGGGGCAGTACTTC.

The rearrangement links TRBV7-9 to TRBJ1-4; 7 bases are a match to TRBD1. Per germline, CDR1 SEHNR and CDR2 FQNEAQ (reference sequence). The CDR3 has 17 amino acids. With V trimmed by 5 bases and J by 3 bases, 12 bases remained unmatched. CDR3 protein: CASSTRVGQAANEKLFF. CDR3 sequence (DNA): TGTGCCAGCAGCACCCGAGTCGGACAGGCGGCTAATGAAAAACTGTTTTTT.

The chain joins TRBV7-3 to TRBJ2-5; 9 nucleotides agree with TRBD1. The length of the CDR3 is 16 residues. Per germline, CDR1 SGHTA and CDR2 FQGTGA. Trimming at V came to 5 bases and at J to 4 bases, leaving 11 bases not matched to a gene. In DNA form, the CDR3 reads TGTGCCAGCAGCCCCCAGGGACAGGGAGGGGTAGAGACCCAGTACTTC. It codes for CASSPQGQGGVETQYF.

This chain connects TRBV2 to TRBJ1-4; TRBD1 might be the D (6 bases). V gave up 6 bases and J gave up 8 bases, with 13 bases separating them. Germline V CDR1 and CDR2: SNHLY, FYNNEI. The CDR3 contains 13 residues. CDR3 loop: CASRGAPEEKLFF. CDR3 DNA sequence: TGTGCCAGCAGGGGGGCTCCGGAGGAAAAACTGTTTTTT.

The rearrangement joins TRBV6-1 to TRBJ1-3; no clear D. Germline CDR1 and CDR2: MNHNS and SASEGT. Deletions cut 1 base from V and 3 bases from J, with 7 bases between. The CDR3 contains 14 residues. The CDR3 loop reads CASSEDGLGNTIYF. The CDR3 nucleotides read TGTGCCAGCAGTGAAGATGGCCTTGGAAACACCATATATTTT.

The CDR3 DNA sequence: TGTGCCAGCAGCTTGGACCCGGGGGTCGCAGATACGCAGTATTTT. Translating it yields CASSLDPGVADTQYF. The chain joins TRBV7-9 to TRBJ2-3, with D possibly matching TRBD2 (6 bases). The germline V gene has CDR1 SEHNR and CDR2 FQNEAQ (reference sequence). The CDR3 has 15 amino acids. The germline V and J ends were trimmed by 3 bases and 4 bases, with 14 bases remaining between them.

The rearrangement links TRBV15 to TRBJ2-2; D is ambiguous. CDR3 length: 14 residues. Trimming cost V 0 bases and J 5 bases, with 7 bases left between them. Per the germline V gene, CDR1 is LNHNV and CDR2 is YYDKDF (reference sequence). CDR3 DNA sequence: TGTGCCACCAGCAGAGATTCCGGGACCGGGGAGCTGTTTTTT. This codes for CATSRDSGTGELFF. Complete variable domain (other parts from reference TRBV15 and TRBJ2-2): DAMVIQNPRYQVTQFGKPVTLSCSQTLNHNVMYWYQQKSSQAPKLLFHYYDKDFNNEADTPDNFQSRRPNTSFCFLDIRSPGLGDTAMYLCATSRDSGTGELFFGEGSRLTVL.

The V and J genes are TRBV13 and TRBJ2-3, with TRBD1 as a possible D gene (5 bases). The ends were cut back, 4 bases at V and 2 bases at J, with 10 bases in the middle. Germline V gives CDR1 PRHDT, CDR2 FYEKMQ (reference sequence). This CDR3 has 14 residues. The CDR3 here is CASSSKGYTDTQYF. The DNA for the CDR3 is TGTGCCAGCAGCTCAAAGGGGTACACAGATACGCAGTATTTT.

V and J are TRBV5-4 and TRBJ2-1; TRBD1 is a possible D gene (6 bases). Trimming took off 4 bases at V and 0 bases at J, with 8 bases between the two ends. The CDR3 length is 14 residues. Per the germline V gene, CDR1 is SGHNT and CDR2 is YYREEE (reference sequence). The CDR3 nucleotides read TGTGCCAGCAGCCGGGACACCTCCTACAATGAGCAGTTCTTC. Its translation is CASSRDTSYNEQFF.

A single count supports this clone. This sequence joins TRBV5-4 and TRBJ2-2; 16 bases are shared with TRBD2. The germline CDR1 and CDR2 sequences are SGHNT and YYREEE (reference sequence). The CDR3 has 18 amino acids. The V gene end was trimmed by 5 bases and the J gene end by 2 bases; junction bases not matched to a gene: 6. CDR3 DNA sequence: TGTGCCAGCAGGGGGACTAGCGGGGGGGCTGTTAACACCGGGGAGCTGTTTTTT. It translates to CASRGTSGGAVNTGELFF.

The chain is built from TRBV4-1 and TRBJ2-7; D is unresolved. The CDR3 is made up of 14 amino acids. V was clipped by 4 bases and J by 0 bases, with 10 bases between them. Germline assignment: CDR1 MGHRA and CDR2 YSYEKL. The CDR3 nucleotides are TGCGCCAGCAGCCCCACAATTATCTCCTACGAGCAGTACTTC. Translation: CASSPTIISYEQYF.

This clone has just one count. The chain couples TRBV28 to TRBJ1-4; D may be TRBD1 (5 bases). V lost 6 bases to trimming and J lost 6 bases, with 11 bases between them. CDR3 length: 13 residues. The V gene's germline CDR1 is MDHEN and CDR2 SYDVKM. CDR3: CASRGRVDEKLFF. CDR3 sequence (DNA): TGTGCCAGCAGAGGCAGGGTCGATGAAAAACTGTTTTTT.

V is TRBV30 and J is TRBJ2-7, with TRBD1 as a possible D gene (6 bases). Germline lookup yields CDR1 GTSNPN and CDR2 SVGIG (reference sequence). The CDR3 contains 13 residues. V was pared by 5 bases and J by 2 bases, with 13 bases between. The CDR3: CAWQPGHPYEQYF. The DNA for the CDR3 is TGTGCCTGGCAGCCGGGACACCCCTACGAGCAGTACTTC.

The V gene is TRBV9, the J gene TRBJ1-2; D gene unclear. V lost 4 bases to trimming and J lost 4 bases, with 17 bases between them. Germline CDR1 and CDR2: SGDLS and YYNGEE. The CDR3 consists of 15 residues. This CDR3 reads CASSPAGETSYGYTF. The CDR3 DNA reads as TGTGCCAGCAGCCCCGCCGGGGAGACGAGCTATGGCTACACCTTC.

The genes are TRBV5-4 and TRBJ2-1; no clear D. V was clipped by 0 bases and J by 7 bases, with 8 bases between them. This CDR3 is built from 13 residues. Germline lookup yields CDR1 SGHNT and CDR2 YYREEE (reference sequence). The CDR3 loop is CASSLEQLNEQFF. The CDR3 DNA reads TGTGCCAGCAGCTTGGAACAGTTGAATGAGCAGTTCTTC.

The chain carries TRBV7-9 and TRBJ2-2; 13 nucleotides agree with TRBD2. This CDR3 region has 18 residues. V lost 2 bases and J lost 0; bases outside the gene matches: 3. Germline V gene sequence: CDR1 SEHNR, CDR2 FQNEAQ (reference sequence). CDR3 loop: CASSLLGTSGTNTGELFF. The CDR3 bases are TGTGCCAGCAGCTTATTAGGGACTAGCGGGACGAACACCGGGGAGCTGTTTTTT.

The chain is built from TRBV7-8 and TRBJ1-2; D not certain. Trimming cost V 3 bases and J 8 bases, with 19 bases left between them. In germline, CDR1 is SGHVS, CDR2 FQNEAQ. This CDR3 comprises 15 residues. The CDR3 DNA follows: TGTGCCAGCAGCTTGTCCTCCCAGGAGGTCGGAGGCTACACCTTC. Protein: CASSLSSQEVGGYTF.

The CDR3 sequence: CASRDRGTGELFF. The CDR3 DNA is TGTGCCAGCCGGGACAGGGGAACCGGGGAGCTGTTTTTT. The rearrangement joins TRBV7-3 to TRBJ2-2; 10 positions match TRBD1. Germline CDR1 SGHTA, CDR2 FQGTGA. The CDR3 length is 13 residues. V shed 8 bases, J shed 5 bases, and the junction held 2 bases outside the gene matches.